This T cell receptor beta chain originates from a study of cytomegalovirus exposure and HLA in healthy donors. Looked up from germline, CDR1 is LNHDA and CDR2 is SQIVND (reference sequence). After removal of 6 bases from V and 4 bases from J, the junction contained 5 bases not matched to a gene. This CDR3 contains 13 residues. Profiled with immunoSEQ multiplex PCR; TCRdb holds only in-frame clones, not every one. Counted here are 120,000 or so clones, approximately 91% occurring once; the ten biggest clones make up roughly 2%. The clonotype was recovered from a young woman in good health and CMV-seronegative. The chain couples TRBV19 to TRBJ1-1, with TRBD1 matching 7 bases. Sequencing was done on a sample of PBMCs. DNA for the CDR3: TGTGCCAGTAGAACTCAGGGGGGCACTGAAGCTTTCTTT. Its protein is CASRTQGGTEAFF.